The clone carrying this T cell receptor (beta chain) was seen repeatedly, ten times or more. Antigen: not known. TCRdb re-derived calls from the reads in MiXCR, one entry per CDR3 protein. The table lists around 750,000 distinct CDR3 sequences, 30% to 35% of them singletons. This sample is part of a study of T cell repertoires in cytomegalovirus infection. In the study overall: Well-studied HLA-B-restricted CMV epitopes were used in the study alongside recently identified HLA-C-restricted ones. CMV infection plus the matching HLA type was flagged by public TCR beta signatures.

V dropped 7 bases and J dropped 9 bases, with 18 bases sitting between them. This CDR3 comprises 13 residues. This TCR derives from a human donor in good health (CMV status not recorded). Some clones in this sample may be carry-over from other donors' samples. The chain links TRBV12-3 or TRBV12-4 to TRBJ1-2; D is undetermined. Material: cultured CD8+ T cells from PBMCs, obtained from culture after CMV antigen stimulation. CDR3 sequence reads: CASNLGSPGSYTF. The CDR3 nucleotides read TGTGCCAGCAATCTCGGATCGCCGGGCAGCTACACCTTC.